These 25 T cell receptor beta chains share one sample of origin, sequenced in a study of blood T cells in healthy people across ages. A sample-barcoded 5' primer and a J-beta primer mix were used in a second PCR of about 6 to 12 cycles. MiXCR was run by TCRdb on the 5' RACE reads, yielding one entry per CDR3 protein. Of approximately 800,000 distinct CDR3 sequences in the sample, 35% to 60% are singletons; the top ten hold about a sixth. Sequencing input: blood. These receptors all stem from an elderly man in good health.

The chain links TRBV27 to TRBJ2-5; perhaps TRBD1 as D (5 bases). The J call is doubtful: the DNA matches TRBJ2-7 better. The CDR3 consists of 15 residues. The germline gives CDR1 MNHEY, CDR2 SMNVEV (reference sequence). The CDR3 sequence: CASHPTGPQSYEQYF. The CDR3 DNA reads TGTGCCAGCCATCCAACAGGACCACAAAGCTACGAGCAGTACTTC.

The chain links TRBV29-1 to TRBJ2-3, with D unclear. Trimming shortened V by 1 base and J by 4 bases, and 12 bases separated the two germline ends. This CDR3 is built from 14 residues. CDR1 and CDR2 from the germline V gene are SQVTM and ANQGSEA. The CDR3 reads CSVEGGKGSDTQYF. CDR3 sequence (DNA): TGCAGCGTTGAAGGAGGAAAAGGATCAGATACGCAGTATTTT.

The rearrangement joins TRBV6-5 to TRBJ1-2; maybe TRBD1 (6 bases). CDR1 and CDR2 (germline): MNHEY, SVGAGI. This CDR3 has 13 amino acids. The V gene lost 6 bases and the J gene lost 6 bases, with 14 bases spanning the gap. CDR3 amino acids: CASSDRPGDGYTF. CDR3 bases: TGTGCCAGCAGCGACAGGCCGGGGGATGGCTACACCTTC.

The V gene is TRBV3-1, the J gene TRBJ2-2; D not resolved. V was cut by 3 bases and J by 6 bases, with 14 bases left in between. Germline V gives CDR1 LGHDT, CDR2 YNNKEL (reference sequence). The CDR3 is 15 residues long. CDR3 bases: TGTGCCAGCAGCCAGGCGAGGAGCATGGCCGGGGAGCTGTTTTTT. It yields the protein CASSQARSMAGELFF.

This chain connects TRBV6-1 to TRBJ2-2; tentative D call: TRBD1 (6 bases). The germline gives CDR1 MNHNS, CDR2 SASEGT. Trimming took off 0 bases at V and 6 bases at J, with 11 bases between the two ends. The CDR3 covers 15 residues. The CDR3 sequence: CASSEAYRAAGELFF. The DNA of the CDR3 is TGTGCCAGCAGTGAAGCGTACAGGGCTGCCGGGGAGCTGTTTTTT.

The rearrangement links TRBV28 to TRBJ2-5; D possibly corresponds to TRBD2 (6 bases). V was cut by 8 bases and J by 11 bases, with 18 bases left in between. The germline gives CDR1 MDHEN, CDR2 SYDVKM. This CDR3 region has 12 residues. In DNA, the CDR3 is TGTGCCAGCGGCGGGCGGGAAAGGGAGCAGTACTTC. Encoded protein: CASGGREREQYF.

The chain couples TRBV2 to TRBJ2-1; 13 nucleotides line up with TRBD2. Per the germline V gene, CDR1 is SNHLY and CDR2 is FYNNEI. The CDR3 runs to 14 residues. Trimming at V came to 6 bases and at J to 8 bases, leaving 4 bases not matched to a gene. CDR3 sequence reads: CASRRTSGRYEQFF. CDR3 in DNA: TGTGCCAGCAGGAGGACTAGCGGGAGATATGAGCAGTTCTTC.

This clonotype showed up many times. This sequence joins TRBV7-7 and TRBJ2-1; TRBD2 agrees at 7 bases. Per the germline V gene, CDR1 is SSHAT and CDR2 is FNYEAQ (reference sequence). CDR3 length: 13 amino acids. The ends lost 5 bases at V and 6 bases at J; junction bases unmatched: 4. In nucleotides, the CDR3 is TGTGCCAGCAGCCTGACTAGCTTCAATGAGCAGTTCTTC. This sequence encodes CASSLTSFNEQFF.

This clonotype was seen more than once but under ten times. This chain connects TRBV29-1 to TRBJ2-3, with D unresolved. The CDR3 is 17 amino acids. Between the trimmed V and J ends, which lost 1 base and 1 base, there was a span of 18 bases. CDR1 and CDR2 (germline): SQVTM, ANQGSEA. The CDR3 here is CSVEGLASARGTDTQYF. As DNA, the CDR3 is TGCAGCGTTGAAGGTCTGGCTTCCGCCCGGGGCACAGATACGCAGTATTTT.

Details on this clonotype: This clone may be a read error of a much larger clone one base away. This CDR3 reads CASSQDPQGSETQYF. CDR3 DNA sequence: TGTGCCAGCAGCCAGGACCCACAGGGGTCAGAGACCCAGTACTTC. The chain is built from TRBV7-2 and TRBJ2-5, with 7 bases matching TRBD1. Germline loops: CDR1 SGHTA, CDR2 FQGNSA. The CDR3 totals 15 residues. J lost 4 bases, V lost 5 bases, and 10 bases had no gene match.

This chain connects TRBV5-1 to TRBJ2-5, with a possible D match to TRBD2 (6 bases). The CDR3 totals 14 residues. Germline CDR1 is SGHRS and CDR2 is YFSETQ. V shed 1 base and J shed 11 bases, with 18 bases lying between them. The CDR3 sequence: CASSLSGIEGRQYF. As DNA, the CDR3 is TGCGCCAGCAGCTTGTCCGGGATCGAAGGGAGGCAGTACTTC.

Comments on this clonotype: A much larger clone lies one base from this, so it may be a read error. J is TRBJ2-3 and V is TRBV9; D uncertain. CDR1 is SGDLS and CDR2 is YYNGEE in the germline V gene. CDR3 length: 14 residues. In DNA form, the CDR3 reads TGTGCCTGCAGCGTAGTATCGACCACAGATACGCAGTATTTT. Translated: CACSVVSTTDTQYF.

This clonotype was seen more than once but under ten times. The CDR3 bases are TGCGCCAGCAGGGGACAGGGGATTTCCTACGAGCAGTACTTC. Translating it yields CASRGQGISYEQYF. This chain connects TRBV5-1 to TRBJ2-7, with 10 bases lining up with TRBD1. The germline V gene has CDR1 SGHRS and CDR2 YFSETQ. Germline trimming cut 5 bases from V and 1 base from J; bases unmatched to any gene: 3. This CDR3 has 14 residues.

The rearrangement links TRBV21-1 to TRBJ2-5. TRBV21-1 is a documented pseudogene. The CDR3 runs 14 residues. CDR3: CASSSLASGETQYF. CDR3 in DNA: TGTGCCAGCAGCAGTCTCGCCTCGGGAGAGACCCAGTACTTC.

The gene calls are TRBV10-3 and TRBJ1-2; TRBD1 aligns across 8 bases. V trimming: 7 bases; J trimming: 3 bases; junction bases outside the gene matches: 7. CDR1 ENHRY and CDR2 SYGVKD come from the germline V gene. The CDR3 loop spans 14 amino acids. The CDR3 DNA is TGTGCCATCACCTCTACAGGGGGTGACTATGGCTACACCTTC. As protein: CAITSTGGDYGYTF.

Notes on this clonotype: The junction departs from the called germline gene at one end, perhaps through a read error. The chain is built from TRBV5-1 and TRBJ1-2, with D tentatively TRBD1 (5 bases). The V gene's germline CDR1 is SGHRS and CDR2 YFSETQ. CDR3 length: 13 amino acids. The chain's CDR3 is CACSEDQGDGYTF. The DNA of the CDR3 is TGCGCCTGCAGCGAAGACCAGGGAGACGGCTACACCTTC.

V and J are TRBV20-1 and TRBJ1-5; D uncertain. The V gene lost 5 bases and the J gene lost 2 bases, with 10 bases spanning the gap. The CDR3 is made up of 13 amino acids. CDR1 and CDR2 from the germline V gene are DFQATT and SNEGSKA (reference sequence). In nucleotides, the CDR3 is TGCAGTGCTTGGCCAGGCCGCAATCAGCCCCAGCATTTT. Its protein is CSAWPGRNQPQHF.

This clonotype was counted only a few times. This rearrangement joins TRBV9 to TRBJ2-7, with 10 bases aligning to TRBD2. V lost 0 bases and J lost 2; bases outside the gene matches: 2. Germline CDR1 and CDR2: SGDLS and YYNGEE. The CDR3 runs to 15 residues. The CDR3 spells CASSVASGSAYEQYF. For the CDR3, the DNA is TGTGCCAGCAGCGTAGCTAGCGGGAGCGCCTACGAGCAGTACTTC.

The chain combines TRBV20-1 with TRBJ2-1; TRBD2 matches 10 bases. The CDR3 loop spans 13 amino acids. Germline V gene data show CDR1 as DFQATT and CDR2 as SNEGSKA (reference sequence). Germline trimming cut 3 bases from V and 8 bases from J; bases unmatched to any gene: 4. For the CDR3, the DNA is TGCAGTGCTAGGCTAGCGGGGGTCCATGAGCAGTTCTTC. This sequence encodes CSARLAGVHEQFF.

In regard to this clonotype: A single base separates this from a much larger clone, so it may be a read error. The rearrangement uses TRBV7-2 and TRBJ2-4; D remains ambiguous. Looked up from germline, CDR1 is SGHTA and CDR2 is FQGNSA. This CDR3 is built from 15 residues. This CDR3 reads CASSPRNSAKNVQYF. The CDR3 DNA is TGTGCCAGCAGCCCTAGGAATTCGGCCAAAAACGTTCAGTACTTC.

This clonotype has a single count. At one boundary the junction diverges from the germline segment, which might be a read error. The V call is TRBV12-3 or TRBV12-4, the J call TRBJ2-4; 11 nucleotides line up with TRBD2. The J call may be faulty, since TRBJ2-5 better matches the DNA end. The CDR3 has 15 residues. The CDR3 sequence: CAGSETGTSGETQYF. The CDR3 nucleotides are TGTGCCGGCAGCGAAACCGGGACTAGCGGCGAGACCCAGTACTTC.

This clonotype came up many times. The CDR3 nucleotides are TGTGCCAGCAGTTTAGCCCAGGGTAGGGATGAGCAGTTCTTC. It encodes CASSLAQGRDEQFF. The chain couples TRBV12-3 or TRBV12-4 to TRBJ2-1, with a weak D call TRBD1 (5 bases). CDR3 length: 14 residues. The V gene lost 0 bases and the J gene lost 8 bases, with 11 bases spanning the gap.

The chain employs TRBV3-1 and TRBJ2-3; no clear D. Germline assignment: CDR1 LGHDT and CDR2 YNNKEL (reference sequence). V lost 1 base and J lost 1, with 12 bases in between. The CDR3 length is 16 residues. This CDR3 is CASSQVERPCTDTQYF. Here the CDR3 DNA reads TGTGCCAGCAGCCAAGTCGAGAGACCATGCACAGATACGCAGTATTTT.

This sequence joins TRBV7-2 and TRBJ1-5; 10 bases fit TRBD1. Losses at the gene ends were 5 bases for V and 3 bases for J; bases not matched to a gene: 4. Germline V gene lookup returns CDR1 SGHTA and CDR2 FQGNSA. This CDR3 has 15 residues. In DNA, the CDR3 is TGTGCCAGCAGCCAGGACAGGGGGACCAATCAGCCCCAGCATTTT. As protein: CASSQDRGTNQPQHF.

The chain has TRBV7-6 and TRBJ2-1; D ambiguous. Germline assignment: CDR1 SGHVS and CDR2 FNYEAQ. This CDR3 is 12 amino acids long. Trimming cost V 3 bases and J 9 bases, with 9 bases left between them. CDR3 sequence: CASSLPQGEQFF. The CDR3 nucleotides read TGTGCCAGCAGCTTGCCACAAGGTGAGCAGTTCTTC.